These T cell receptor beta chains were read from a single sample in a study of shared clonotypes between healthy human individuals. This table comes from immunoSEQ multiplex PCR, and its TCRdb copy is limited to in-frame clones, with some not included. The sample records 450,000 or so clones, about 74% being singletons. Sequenced input: PBMCs. These receptor sequences come from a woman between 35 and 50 years old in good health. Some clones in this sample may be carry-over from other donors' samples. The CDR3 runs from the conserved cysteine through the conserved F or W. D genes are given only for firm matches. Rows give clone size only sometimes, using once, few, many, or a class for an expanded clone.

D gene	CDR3 length	V gene	J gene	clone size	CDR3 DNA	CDR3 protein
NA	14	TRBV28	TRBJ1-5	NA	TGTGCCAGCAGTTTAGGGCTGCGAAACAAGCCCCAGCATTTT	CASSLGLRNKPQHF
TRBD1	16	TRBV29-1	TRBJ2-3	NA	TGCAGCGTTGAAGGTGGTGACAGGGTCGGCACAGATACGCAGTATTTT	CSVEGGDRVGTDTQYF
TRBD1	14	TRBV28	TRBJ1-5	NA	TGTGCCAGCACCCAACCTGGACAGGCCTCGACCCAGCATTTT	CASTQPGQASTQHF
TRBD2	14	TRBV10-1	TRBJ2-3	NA	TGCGCCAGCTCGACTAGCGGGAGGACAGATACGCAGTATTTT	CASSTSGRTDTQYF
NA	15	TRBV18	TRBJ1-1	NA	TGTGCCAGCTCCCGACAGGCGAATCTGAACACTGAAGCTTTCTTT	CASSRQANLNTEAFF
NA	12	TRBV2	TRBJ2-7	NA	TGTGCCAGCAGTGAAGCGGGGGCCGAGCAGTACTTC	CASSEAGAEQYF
NA	17	TRBV5-4	TRBJ2-1	NA	TGTGCCAGCAGCTTGGGACGTGGCGGCGGTCTTACGAAAGAGCAGTTCTTC	CASSLGRGGGLTKEQFF
TRBD2	15	TRBV10-3	TRBJ2-3	NA	TGTGCCATCAGCAGGGACTATTCTAGCACAGATACGCAGTATTTT	CAISRDYSSTDTQYF
NA	13	TRBV11-2	TRBJ2-3	NA	TGTGCCAGCAGCTTAGGGCCGGTGGGTACGCAGTATTTT	CASSLGPVGTQYF
NA	14	TRBV30	TRBJ1-5	NA	TGTGCCTGGAGTGTGGGGGGGAACCATCAGCCCCAGCATTTT	CAWSVGGNHQPQHF
NA	14	TRBV7-9	TRBJ2-5	NA	TGTGCCAGCAGCTTAGCGTGGGGTGCGGAGACCCAGTACTTC	CASSLAWGAETQYF
NA	15	TRBV7-8	TRBJ2-2	many	TGTGCCAGCAGCTTAGACAGGGCCGACACCGGGGAGCTGTTTTTT	CASSLDRADTGELFF
TRBD1	18	TRBV19	TRBJ1-5	once	TGTGCCAGTAGCCTCAGGGGGTTGGACAGGGGGTATTTTCAGCCCCAGCATTTT	CASSLRGLDRGYFQPQHF
TRBD2	16	TRBV27	TRBJ2-7	NA	TGTGCCAGCAGTACATCGGCTAGCGGGAGTCCCTACGAGCAGTACTTC	CASSTSASGSPYEQYF
TRBD2	14	TRBV5-1	TRBJ2-1	NA	TGCGCCAGCAGCCACGGGGGAAGCGGGAGAACGGAGTTCTTC	CASSHGGSGRTEFF
TRBD1	15	TRBV2	TRBJ1-5	NA	TGTGCCAGCACCGGGACAGCCTCCAGGGATCAGCCCCAGCATTTT	CASTGTASRDQPQHF
NA	12	TRBV6-6	TRBJ2-7	NA	TGTGCCAGCAGTCGGGTCCAAGCCGAGCAGTACTTC	CASSRVQAEQYF
NA	13	TRBV29-1	TRBJ1-1	NA	TGCAGCGTTGAAGCACAGGGTAGGGCTGAAGCTTTCTTT	CSVEAQGRAEAFF
TRBD2	14	TRBV7-3	TRBJ2-1	NA	TGTGCCAGCAGCGGTAGCGGGAGGGGTAATGAGCAGTTCTTC	CASSGSGRGNEQFF
TRBD2	16	TRBV28	TRBJ2-4	NA	TGTGCCAGCAGCGGACTAGCGGGACTAGCCAAAAACATTCAGTACTTC	CASSGLAGLAKNIQYF
TRBD2	20	TRBV5-1	TRBJ2-3	NA	TGCGCCAGCAGCTTGGGGCCGGGAACTAGCGGGAGATTTGGCACAGATACGCAGTATTTT	CASSLGPGTSGRFGTDTQYF
TRBD2	16	TRBV9	TRBJ2-7	NA	TGTGCCAGCAGGGCGGGTACCCGGACTAGCCCCAACGAGCAGTACTTC	CASRAGTRTSPNEQYF
NA	14	TRBV7-2	TRBJ2-3	NA	TGTGCCAGCAGGTTGATGGGGAACGCAGATACGCAGTATTTT	CASRLMGNADTQYF
NA	15	TRBV9	TRBJ2-7	NA	TGTGCCAGCAGCGTGACAGACTCCTTTGGGAGTGAGCAGTACTTC	CASSVTDSFGSEQYF
NA	14	TRBV14	TRBJ2-2	NA	TGTGCCAGCAGGGTGGCAGGGAACACCGGGGAGCTGTTTTTT	CASRVAGNTGELFF
NA	15	TRBV5-1	TRBJ2-7	NA	TGCGCCAGCAGCTTGGCCCCCCAGGAGACCTACGAGCAGTACTTC	CASSLAPQETYEQYF
NA	15	TRBV2	TRBJ2-1	NA	TGTGCCAGCAGTGGAGGTCAGGCCAAATACAATGAGCAGTTCTTC	CASSGGQAKYNEQFF
NA	17	TRBV4-1	TRBJ1-4	NA	TGCGCCAGCAGCCATACGAGTTGGGCAGGGACTAATGAAAAACTGTTTTTT	CASSHTSWAGTNEKLFF
NA	14	TRBV7-6	TRBJ2-7	NA	TGTGCCAGCAGCTTAGGCCAGGGCCCGGACGAGCAGTACTTC	CASSLGQGPDEQYF
NA	13	TRBV28	TRBJ1-5	NA	TGTGCCAGCAGACCGGACCTGAATCAGCCCCAGCATTTT	CASRPDLNQPQHF
NA	13	TRBV19	TRBJ2-7	NA	TGTGCCAGTAGTATAGACCAGCACTACGAGCAGTACTTC	CASSIDQHYEQYF
TRBD1	15	TRBV14	TRBJ1-1	NA	TGTGCCAGCAGCCAATTAGGGACAGGGGGAACTGAAGCTTTCTTT	CASSQLGTGGTEAFF
NA	13	TRBV28	TRBJ2-3	NA	TGTGCCAGCAGTTCGGGGACCACAGATACGCAGTATTTT	CASSSGTTDTQYF
NA	14	TRBV27	TRBJ1-1	NA	TGTGCCAGCAGTCTGACAGGTTTTAACACTGAAGCTTTCTTT	CASSLTGFNTEAFF
NA	12	TRBV5-4	TRBJ1-2	NA	TGTGCCAGCAGCCCCACAGGGCTAGGCTACACCTTC	CASSPTGLGYTF
TRBD2	17	TRBV15	TRBJ2-3	NA	TGTGCCACCAGCAGGCTGACTAGCGGGAGAGCGACAGATACGCAGTATTTT	CATSRLTSGRATDTQYF
NA	14	TRBV4-1	TRBJ2-7	NA	TGCGCCAGCAGCCAAGAACTACTAAACTACGAGCAGTACTTC	CASSQELLNYEQYF
NA	12	TRBV6-6	TRBJ2-7	NA	TGTGCCAGCGAGGACTACCCATACGAGCAGTACTTC	CASEDYPYEQYF
NA	13	TRBV5-1	TRBJ2-5	NA	TGCGCCAGCAGCTTGGTGTCAGAAGAGACCCAGTACTTC	CASSLVSEETQYF
TRBD1	13	TRBV19	TRBJ1-4	once	TGTGCCAGTTATGATATACAGGGGGGAAAACTGTTTTTT	CASYDIQGGKLFF
NA	14	TRBV7-9	TRBJ1-1	NA	TGTGCCAGCAGCTTAGGAGGGCCCCGGAGGGAAGCTTTCTTT	CASSLGGPRREAFF
NA	14	TRBV27	TRBJ1-2	once	TGTGCCAGCAGCACAGGTGTAGGACACTATGGCTACACCTTC	CASSTGVGHYGYTF
NA	14	TRBV6-6	TRBJ1-4	once	TGTGCCAGCAGTTCTAGAGCAACTAATGAAAAACTGTTTTTT	CASSSRATNEKLFF
NA	15	TRBV27	TRBJ2-1	NA	TGTGCCAGCAGTCCAACGGGACTCTTATACAATGAGCAGTTCTTC	CASSPTGLLYNEQFF
NA	12	TRBV10-3	TRBJ2-7	NA	TGTGCCATCAGTGAGCGTAACTACGAGCAGTACTTC	CAISERNYEQYF
TRBD1	16	TRBV14	TRBJ2-3	NA	TGTGCCAGCAGCCAAGGACAGGGGTGGGGCACAGATACGCAGTATTTT	CASSQGQGWGTDTQYF
TRBD2	18	TRBV30	TRBJ2-1	NA	TGTGCCTGGAGTGAAGGGAGGTGGCGGGAGAAGAGCTACAATGAGCAGTTCTTC	CAWSEGRWREKSYNEQFF
TRBD1	13	TRBV19	TRBJ1-3	NA	TGTGCCAGTACTCCGCAGGGGGCATGGACCATATATTTT	CASTPQGAWTIYF
NA	14	TRBV9	TRBJ2-3	NA	TGTGCCAGCAGCGTGTCTAGACCCACAGATACGCAGTATTTT	CASSVSRPTDTQYF
NA	12	TRBV28	TRBJ2-7	NA	TGTGCCAGCAGTCTCCTACCTTGGGAGCAGTACTTC	CASSLLPWEQYF
NA	18	TRBV7-8	TRBJ2-7	NA	TGTGCCAGCAGCAATTACCGGGACATCTTCAGGGGCACCTACGAGCAGTACTTC	CASSNYRDIFRGTYEQYF
NA	14	TRBV19	TRBJ2-7	NA	TGTGCCAGTAGCCCGGTCCCGGCGGCCTACGAGCAGTACTTC	CASSPVPAAYEQYF
NA	15	TRBV7-2	TRBJ2-4	NA	TGTGCCAGCAGCTTAGGGGGAGTAGCCAAAAACATTCAGTACTTC	CASSLGGVAKNIQYF
TRBD1	15	TRBV28	TRBJ2-5	NA	TGTGCCAGCTCCCCTCTGGCAGGGGGCAGCGAGACCCAGTACTTC	CASSPLAGGSETQYF
NA	14	TRBV2	TRBJ2-2	NA	TGTGCCAGCACCGGAAGGGCGGCGACCGGGGAGCTGTTTTTT	CASTGRAATGELFF
TRBD1	13	TRBV5-4	TRBJ1-2	NA	TGTGCCAGTATGACGGACAGGAACTATGGCTACACCTTC	CASMTDRNYGYTF
TRBD1	15	TRBV2	TRBJ2-7	NA	TGTGCCAGCAGACGGGGTGGACAGGGGTCTGGTAAGCAGTACTTC	CASRRGGQGSGKQYF
NA	15	TRBV15	TRBJ2-3	NA	TGTGCCACCAGCAGAGTGCGGGGCGGGACAGATACGCAGTATTTT	CATSRVRGGTDTQYF
NA	14	TRBV30	TRBJ1-2	few	TGTGCCTGGAGCCGGCTGGGAGTGGCCTATGGCTACACCTTC	CAWSRLGVAYGYTF
NA	13	TRBV30	TRBJ2-1	NA	TGTGCCTGGGCCACCCGGTGGGAATCTGAGCAGTTCTTC	CAWATRWESEQFF